Reported below is one T cell receptor beta chain. The data were produced by immunoSEQ multiplex PCR, yet TCRdb's version contains in-frame clones alone and is incomplete. The sample yields over 150,000 clones, 85% to 95% seen once. The CDR3 runs to 13 residues. The V gene lost 4 bases and the J gene lost 10 bases, with 11 bases spanning the gap. This sample is drawn from a study of T cell responses to AZD1222 COVID-19 vaccine. This TCR was sampled from an adult who received the MenACWY meningococcal vaccine as a control. The rearrangement links TRBV12-3 or TRBV12-4 to TRBJ1-6, with a weak D call TRBD1 (5 bases). Sequences were derived from peripheral blood, sampled 28 days after the second dose of the MenACWY control vaccine. CDR3 residues: CASSSYWGSPLHF. The DNA of the CDR3 is TGTGCCAGCAGTTCCTATTGGGGGTCACCCCTCCACTTT.